The 14 T cell receptor beta chains below come from one sample, sequenced in a study of T cell responses to AZD1222 COVID-19 vaccine. Profiled with immunoSEQ multiplex PCR; TCRdb holds only in-frame clones, not every one. The sample has roughly 150,000 clones, more than 85% seen once. The starting material was peripheral blood, obtained on day 0 of AZD1222 vaccination. The receptors come from an adult in good health.

The rearrangement joins TRBV7-7 to TRBJ2-3, with 10 bases that match TRBD2. J gave up 3 bases and V 6 bases, and 9 bases lay outside the gene matches. Germline loops: CDR1 SSHAT, CDR2 FNYEAQ (reference sequence). The CDR3 is 16 amino acids. The CDR3: CASSPTLAGPTDTQYF. The CDR3 DNA reads as TGTGCCAGCAGTCCTACACTAGCGGGACCAACAGATACGCAGTATTTT.

This chain joins TRBV7-8 and TRBJ2-7; the match to TRBD2 covers 10 bases. This CDR3 spans 16 amino acids. V was clipped by 3 bases and J by 7 bases; unmatched bases: 12. Germline values: CDR1 SGHVS, CDR2 FQNEAQ. CDR3 sequence: CASSLTRTSGGGEQYF. Here the CDR3 DNA reads TGTGCCAGCAGCTTGACGAGGACTAGCGGAGGGGGGGAGCAGTACTTC. The full variable domain, its missing parts supplied by reference TRBV7-8 and TRBJ2-7, is GAGVSQSPRYKVAKRGQDVALRCDPISGHVSLFWYQQALGQGPEFLTYFQNEAQLDKSGLPSDRFFAERPEGSVSTLKIQRTQQEDSAVYLCASSLTRTSGGGEQYFGPGTRLTVT.

The chain joins TRBV24-1 to TRBJ1-4, with TRBD1 matching over 11 bases. V dropped 12 bases and J dropped 7; count of bases not matched to a gene: 3. Per the germline V gene, CDR1 is KGHDR and CDR2 is SFDVKD. The CDR3 covers 12 residues. CDR3 sequence reads: CAPGQGAEKLFF. The DNA of the CDR3 is TGTGCCCCCGGACAGGGGGCTGAAAAACTGTTTTTT.

This chain uses TRBV5-4 with TRBJ2-6, with D possibly being TRBD1 (5 bases). CDR3 size: 15 residues. Deletions cut 4 bases from V and 0 bases from J, with 8 bases between. Germline CDR1 SGHNT, CDR2 YYREEE (reference sequence). CDR3 sequence: CASSKQGSGANVLTF. The CDR3 region has the DNA TGTGCCAGCAGCAAGCAGGGCTCTGGGGCCAACGTCCTGACTTTC.

This clone was picked up a small number of times. The rearrangement links TRBV14 to TRBJ2-5; a possible D gene is TRBD2 (6 bases). V was shortened by 0 bases and J by 5 bases, with 19 bases between the two germline ends. The CDR3 runs 17 residues. Per the germline V gene, CDR1 is SGHDN and CDR2 is FVKESK. The CDR3 loop reads CASSQDLGQGGLETQYF. CDR3 nucleotide sequence: TGTGCCAGCAGCCAAGATCTTGGCCAGGGAGGTTTGGAGACCCAGTACTTC.

The rearrangement uses TRBV29-1 and TRBJ2-5, with 8 bases lining up with TRBD1. The CDR3 loop spans 14 amino acids. Trimming took 4 bases from V and 5 from J; bases not matched to a gene: 9. Germline CDR1 and CDR2: SQVTM and ANQGSEA. In nucleotides, the CDR3 is TGCAGCGTTGTGGGTGGAGACAGGGGTGAGACCCAGTACTTC. It encodes CSVVGGDRGETQYF.

The chain combines TRBV11-2 with TRBJ2-3; D gene ambiguous. Germline CDR1 is SGHAT and CDR2 is FQNNGV. The CDR3 contains 15 residues. V was cut by 4 bases and J by 2 bases, with 13 bases left in between. The CDR3 sequence is CASSSGSSPTDTQYF. The CDR3 nucleotides read TGTGCCAGCAGCTCTGGGTCTTCCCCCACAGATACGCAGTATTTT.

This clone was seen once. The rearrangement joins TRBV7-3 to TRBJ1-2; possible D gene TRBD1, 5 bases. Trimming took off 4 bases at V and 6 bases at J, with 21 bases between the two ends. Germline assignment: CDR1 SGHTA and CDR2 FQGTGA. This CDR3 contains 16 residues. CDR3 nucleotide sequence: TGTGCCAGCAGCTCCACGGGTGGGGCGTTGAGAAATGGCTACACCTTC. Translation: CASSSTGGALRNGYTF.

The chain is built from TRBV30 and TRBJ1-3; D is perhaps TRBD1 (6 bases). The germline gives CDR1 GTSNPN, CDR2 SVGIG (reference sequence). The germline V and J ends were trimmed by 3 bases and 2 bases, with 11 bases remaining between them. The CDR3 loop spans 14 amino acids. CDR3 nucleotide sequence: TGTGCCTGGAGAGCGGGGGGCCCTGGAAACACCATATATTTT. Protein sequence: CAWRAGGPGNTIYF.

The rearrangement links TRBV28 to TRBJ2-7; D tentatively reads TRBD1 or TRBD2 (5 bases each). This CDR3 region has 13 residues. Germline V gives CDR1 MDHEN, CDR2 SYDVKM. V shed 2 bases and J shed 3 bases, with 8 bases lying between them. In DNA, the CDR3 is TGTGCCAGCAGTTTAGGGGGAGACTACGAGCAGTACTTC. Translated: CASSLGGDYEQYF.

CDR3 coding DNA: TGCGCCAGCAGCTTGATAGCCGATAATGAAAAACTGTTTTTT. The encoded protein is CASSLIADNEKLFF. The chain has TRBV5-1 and TRBJ1-4; no definite D call. The CDR3 loop spans 14 amino acids. V lost 1 base to trimming and J lost 4 bases, with 8 bases between them. The germline CDR1 and CDR2 sequences are SGHRS and YFSETQ.

The chain recombines TRBV5-5 with TRBJ1-4; D perhaps matches TRBD1 (6 bases). Germline V gene sequence: CDR1 SGHKS, CDR2 YYEKEE (reference sequence). V lost 4 bases to trimming and J lost 0 bases, with 10 bases between them. This CDR3 has 15 residues. The CDR3 DNA reads TGTGCCAGCAGCCAACAGGGTACAACTAATGAAAAACTGTTTTTT. Encoded protein: CASSQQGTTNEKLFF.

The chain couples TRBV6-5 to TRBJ1-1, with D possibly matching TRBD1 (6 bases). Germline V gives CDR1 MNHEY, CDR2 SVGAGI. Trimming left V 3 bases short and J 8 bases short, with 13 bases between. CDR3 size: 13 residues. For the CDR3, the DNA is TGTGCCAGCAGTTATACACTACAGGGAGAAGCTTTCTTT. This gives the protein CASSYTLQGEAFF.

The V gene is TRBV27, the J gene TRBJ2-7, with 9 bases fitting TRBD1. The CDR3 is 16 residues long. The J segment lost 3 bases and the V segment lost 6 bases, leaving 12 bases of the junction unmatched. CDR1 MNHEY and CDR2 SMNVEV come from the germline V gene (reference sequence). In DNA, the CDR3 is TGTGCCAGCAGCCCTGCCCGACAGGGGGGGTTCTACGAGCAGTACTTC. Protein: CASSPARQGGFYEQYF.